These 18 T cell receptor beta chains were all obtained from the same sample, sequenced in a study of blood T cell repertoires in COVID-19. Sequencing was performed with immunoSEQ multiplex PCR; in TCRdb, only in-frame clones are kept and a portion is missing. The sample gives 200,000 to 300,000 clones, about 91% of which show up once; 2.5% to 3% is in the top ten. The sample taken for sequencing was peripheral blood. These TCRs come from a person aged 18-30 years with COVID-19, enrolled during active disease.

The rearrangement uses TRBV5-1 and TRBJ1-2; the D gene is possibly TRBD1 (6 bases). Germline V gene sequence: CDR1 SGHRS, CDR2 YFSETQ. The CDR3 is made up of 14 amino acids. Trimming shortened V by 7 bases and J by 6 bases, and 19 bases separated the two germline ends. CDR3 sequence reads: CASGSGRTADGYTF. The CDR3 coding sequence is TGCGCCAGCGGGTCCGGGAGGACAGCCGATGGCTACACCTTC. Full variable domain (outside the CDR3, taken from reference TRBV5-1 and TRBJ1-2): KAGVTQTPRYLIKTRGQQVTLSCSPISGHRSVSWYQQTPGQGLQFLFEYFSETQRNKGNFPGRFSGRQFSNSRSEMNVSTLELGDSALYLCASGSGRTADGYTFGSGTRLTVV.

V usage is TRBV5-4 and J usage is TRBJ2-5; D not certain. With 0 bases removed from V and 1 base from J, the gap between germline ends came to 4 bases. The length of the CDR3 is 13 residues. CDR1 is SGHNT, CDR2 YYREEE, per germline (reference sequence). In nucleotides, the CDR3 is TGTGCCAGCAGCTTGGCCTTCCAAGAGACCCAGTACTTC. Residues: CASSLAFQETQYF.

This chain connects TRBV29-1 to TRBJ2-5, with 7 bases that match TRBD1. This CDR3 comprises 14 residues. Losses at the gene ends were 7 bases for V and 4 bases for J; bases not matched to a gene: 12. Looked up from germline, CDR1 is SQVTM and CDR2 is ANQGSEA. The DNA for the CDR3 is TGCAGCGCCAAAGGGACAGCGAGGGGAGAGACCCAGTACTTC. This translates into CSAKGTARGETQYF.

This clone was picked up one time. The chain joins TRBV6-6 to TRBJ2-7; 9 nucleotides align to TRBD2. V shed 0 bases, J shed 3 bases, and the junction held 0 bases outside the gene matches. Per germline, CDR1 MNHNY and CDR2 SVGAGI (reference sequence). CDR3 length equals 14 residues. CDR3 sequence reads: CASSYSREGYEQYF. Written as DNA, the CDR3 is TGTGCCAGCAGTTACTCGCGGGAGGGCTACGAGCAGTACTTC.

The chain links TRBV4-1 to TRBJ1-5; D is perhaps TRBD1 (6 bases). Germline V gene data show CDR1 as MGHRA and CDR2 as YSYEKL. The length of the CDR3 is 19 residues. The V gene lost 4 bases and the J gene lost 1 base, with 23 bases spanning the gap. The CDR3 coding sequence is TGCGCCAGCAGCCCACAGACTCCCGGGACAACCATCAGCAATCAGCCCCAGCATTTT. Encoded protein: CASSPQTPGTTISNQPQHF.

The chain is built from TRBV7-9 and TRBJ1-5; D unclear. The germline V gene has CDR1 SEHNR and CDR2 FQNEAQ (reference sequence). This CDR3 comprises 14 residues. Trimming removed 6 bases from V and 5 bases from J, with 14 bases in between. As DNA, the CDR3 is TGTGCCAGCAGTCGTGGGAAGGGAGATCAGCCCCAGCATTTT. It specifies CASSRGKGDQPQHF.

This sequence joins TRBV24-1 and TRBJ2-3; the match to TRBD2 covers 15 bases. Germline CDR1 and CDR2: KGHDR and SFDVKD. Trimming cost V 3 bases and J 3 bases; bases outside gene matches: 3. CDR3 length: 17 amino acids. DNA for the CDR3: TGTGCCACCAGTGATCCCGGGACTAGCGGGAGGACAGATACGCAGTATTTT. It translates to CATSDPGTSGRTDTQYF.

The CDR3 sequence is CASSDYRGYIQYF. The DNA of the CDR3 is TGTGCCAGCAGTGACTACAGGGGGTACATTCAGTACTTC. The rearrangement joins TRBV25-1 to TRBJ2-4, with 8 positions matching TRBD1. The CDR3 has 13 amino acids. From germline, CDR1 is MGHDK and CDR2 SYGVNS. V dropped 3 bases and J dropped 8; count of bases not matched to a gene: 3. Drawing the rest from reference TRBV25-1 and TRBJ2-4, the complete variable domain is EADIYQTPRYLVIGTGKKITLECSQTMGHDKMYWYQQDPGMELHLIHYSYGVNSTEKGDLSSESTVSRIRTEHFPLTLESARPSHTSQYLCASSDYRGYIQYFGAGTRLSVL.

The chain links TRBV19 to TRBJ1-4, with 8 positions matching TRBD1. With 6 bases clipped from V and 7 bases from J, the junction kept 7 bases outside the gene matches. Germline V lookup: CDR1 LNHDA, CDR2 SQIVND (reference sequence). This CDR3 is 14 amino acids long. CDR3 in amino acids: CASSRTGPGEKLFF. CDR3 nucleotide sequence: TGTGCCAGTAGCAGGACAGGGCCTGGTGAAAAACTGTTTTTT.

This rearrangement joins TRBV24-1 to TRBJ2-4; 15 positions match TRBD2. CDR3 length: 20 amino acids. The germline V gene encodes CDR1 KGHDR and CDR2 SFDVKD. V dropped 7 bases and J dropped 1; count of bases not matched to a gene: 13. CDR3 loop: CATRGGGTSGRWVAKNIQYF. The CDR3 nucleotides read TGTGCCACCAGGGGGGGCGGGACTAGCGGGAGGTGGGTGGCCAAAAACATTCAGTACTTC.

J is TRBJ2-5 and V is TRBV9; 7 nucleotides agree with TRBD1. CDR1 is SGDLS and CDR2 is YYNGEE in the germline V gene. With 0 bases clipped from V and 0 bases from J, the junction kept 2 bases outside the gene matches. CDR3 length: 15 amino acids. CDR3 loop: CASSVVGGNQETQYF. In nucleotides, the CDR3 is TGTGCCAGCAGCGTAGTAGGGGGCAACCAAGAGACCCAGTACTTC.

This sequence joins TRBV2 and TRBJ2-2, with a tentative D call TRBD1 (7 bases). Germline CDR1 is SNHLY and CDR2 is FYNNEI. V was shortened by 6 bases and J by 6 bases, with 11 bases between the two germline ends. This CDR3 contains 13 residues. The CDR3 reads CASRPRGAGELFF. DNA for the CDR3: TGTGCCAGCAGGCCCAGGGGGGCCGGGGAGCTGTTTTTT.

This clone occurred once. The V gene is TRBV12-3 or TRBV12-4, the J gene TRBJ1-2; the D is unclear. The CDR3 is 12 amino acids. The V end was cut by 6 bases, the J end by 4 bases, with 9 bases between. CDR3 in DNA: TGTGCCAGCAGGGAGTTAGTCTATGGCTACACCTTC. The encoded protein is CASRELVYGYTF.

The chain has TRBV6-5 and TRBJ2-2; no firm D call. There are 13 residues in the CDR3. V lost 7 bases and J 5 bases, leaving 11 bases between the germline ends. In germline, CDR1 is MNHEY, CDR2 SVGAGI. The CDR3 sequence is CASKESMTGELFF. CDR3 nucleotide sequence: TGTGCCAGCAAAGAGAGTATGACCGGGGAGCTGTTTTTT.

V is TRBV7-8 and J is TRBJ1-5; 9 bases match TRBD1. This CDR3 is built from 15 residues. CDR1 SGHVS and CDR2 FQNEAQ come from the germline V gene. The V and J ends lost 5 bases and 4 bases, in that order; junction bases with no gene match: 6. As DNA, the CDR3 is TGTGCCAGCAGCCGAGACAGGGGGGCGAATCAGCCCCAGCATTTT. It specifies CASSRDRGANQPQHF.

Only one count was recorded for this clone. The genes are TRBV24-1 and TRBJ2-3, with 10 bases aligning to TRBD1. This CDR3 has 18 amino acids. Per the germline V gene, CDR1 is KGHDR and CDR2 is SFDVKD. Trimming removed 5 bases from V and 4 bases from J; junction bases left unmatched: 14. Written as DNA, the CDR3 is TGTGCCACCAGTGGCTCGCAGCGGGGGACAGGGGCCCCAGATACGCAGTATTTT. Protein: CATSGSQRGTGAPDTQYF.

The DNA for the CDR3 is TGTGCCAGCACCCGACAGGGAACGAACACTGAAGCTTTCTTT. As protein: CASTRQGTNTEAFF. The chain carries TRBV2 and TRBJ1-1; 7 bases fit TRBD1. V dropped 7 bases and J dropped 1; count of bases not matched to a gene: 6. This CDR3 contains 14 residues. The germline gives CDR1 SNHLY, CDR2 FYNNEI.

The CDR3 loop is CASSLGVGQLYNEQFF. The CDR3 nucleotides read TGTGCCAGCAGCTTAGGAGTGGGACAGCTTTACAATGAGCAGTTCTTC. The chain is built from TRBV11-2 and TRBJ2-1; 7 bases are shared with TRBD1. The V gene end was trimmed by 1 base and the J gene end by 4 bases; junction bases not matched to a gene: 7. The CDR3 has 16 residues. Germline CDR1 SGHAT, CDR2 FQNNGV.